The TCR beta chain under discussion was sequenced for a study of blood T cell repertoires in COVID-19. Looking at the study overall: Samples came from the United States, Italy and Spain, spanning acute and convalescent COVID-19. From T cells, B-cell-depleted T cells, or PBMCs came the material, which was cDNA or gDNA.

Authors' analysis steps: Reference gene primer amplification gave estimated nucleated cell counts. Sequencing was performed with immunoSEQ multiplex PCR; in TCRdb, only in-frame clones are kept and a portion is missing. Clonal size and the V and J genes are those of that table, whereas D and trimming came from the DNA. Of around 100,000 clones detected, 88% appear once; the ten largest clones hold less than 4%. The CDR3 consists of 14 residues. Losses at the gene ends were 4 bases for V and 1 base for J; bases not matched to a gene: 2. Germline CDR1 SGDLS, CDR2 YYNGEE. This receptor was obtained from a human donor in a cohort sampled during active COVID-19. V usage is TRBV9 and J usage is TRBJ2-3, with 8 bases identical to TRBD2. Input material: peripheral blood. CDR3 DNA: TGTGCCAGCAGCACGACTAGCGGCACAGATACGCAGTATTTT. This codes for CASSTTSGTDTQYF.